These 10 T cell receptor beta chains came from one sample sequenced in a study of CD8 T cells in ankylosing spondylitis. Study observations and caveats: A TCR beta motif of fewer than 10 highly homologous variants seemed to mark ankylosing spondylitis blood.

Each CDR3 protein gets one entry after TCRdb re-called the 5' RACE reads with MiXCR. This sample has some 85,000 distinct CDR3 sequences, with about 8.1% found just once. These TCRs are of unknown antigen specificity. The source material was blood, either unsorted or a sorted T cell fraction (not recorded which). These receptors were collected from a male donor with ankylosing spondylitis.

In this sample, this clonotype turned up a few times. This chain connects TRBV5-6 to TRBJ1-5; perhaps TRBD1 as D (6 bases). V lost 3 bases, J lost 2 bases, and 18 bases lay in between. Germline V lookup: CDR1 SGHDT, CDR2 YYEEEE. The CDR3 length is 17 residues. The CDR3 DNA sequence: TGTGCCAGCAGCTCCTTCGAGGGGGAGGCTGGCAATCAGCCCCAGCATTTT. Its translation is CASSSFEGEAGNQPQHF.

This clonotype was counted between two and nine times. The J gene is TRBJ2-3, the V gene TRBV5-1, with 7 bases fitting TRBD1. V was pared by 1 base and J by 3 bases, with 5 bases of the junction left unmatched. Germline CDR1 is SGHRS and CDR2 is YFSETQ. This CDR3 spans 15 amino acids. For the CDR3, the DNA is TGCGCCAGCAGCTTGAACAGGGGCCGGACAGATACGCAGTATTTT. Amino acids: CASSLNRGRTDTQYF.

This clonotype turned up a few times. This chain links TRBV7-2 with TRBJ2-5; D not certain. The germline V gene has CDR1 SGHTA and CDR2 FQGNSA. The CDR3 is 17 amino acids. V lost 5 bases and J lost 2, with 21 bases in between. The chain's CDR3 is CASSPPGAVKGQETQYF. Here the CDR3 DNA reads TGTGCCAGCAGCCCCCCCGGTGCCGTCAAGGGACAAGAGACCCAGTACTTC. Using reference TRBV7-2 and TRBJ2-5 for the parts outside the CDR3, the full variable domain is GAGVSQSPSNKVTEKGKDVELRCDPISGHTALYWYRQSLGQGLEFLIYFQGNSAPDKSGLPSDRFSAERTGGSVSTLTIQRTQQEDSAVYLCASSPPGAVKGQETQYFGPGTRLLVL.

The rearrangement uses TRBV24-1 and TRBJ1-2; 10 bases match TRBD1. The V gene end was trimmed by 4 bases and the J gene end by 2 bases; junction bases not matched to a gene: 12. The CDR3 totals 18 residues. Germline V lookup: CDR1 KGHDR, CDR2 SFDVKD. The CDR3 here is CATSDSGLLGQGNYGYTF. DNA for the CDR3: TGTGCCACCAGTGACTCTGGCCTCTTGGGACAGGGGAACTATGGCTACACCTTC.

The chain links TRBV27 to TRBJ2-1; 11 bases align to TRBD2. The CDR3 extends over 15 amino acids. V lost 3 bases, J lost 5 bases, and 3 bases stayed unmatched. Looked up from germline, CDR1 is MNHEY and CDR2 is SMNVEV (reference sequence). The CDR3 loop is CASSFGTSGDNEQFF. The CDR3 DNA reads as TGTGCCAGCAGTTTTGGGACTAGCGGAGACAATGAGCAGTTCTTC.

The chain is built from TRBV10-2 and TRBJ2-7; TRBD2 aligns across 8 bases. This CDR3 contains 15 residues. Germline V lookup: CDR1 WSHSY, CDR2 SAAADI. J gave up 3 bases and V 10 bases, and 14 bases lay outside the gene matches. The CDR3: CATADGIAGIYEQYV. CDR3 nucleotide sequence: TGCGCCACTGCGGACGGAATAGCGGGGATCTACGAGCAGTACGTC.

V and J are TRBV3-1 and TRBJ2-3; D is unclear. V lost 1 base and J lost 2, with 7 bases in between. The CDR3 extends over 14 amino acids. CDR1 is LGHDT, CDR2 YNNKEL, per germline (reference sequence). CDR3: CASSQVGFTDTQYF. CDR3 DNA: TGTGCCAGCAGCCAAGTTGGTTTCACAGATACGCAGTATTTT.

The chain couples TRBV5-4 to TRBJ2-7, with 8 bases that match TRBD2. The CDR3 loop spans 16 amino acids. V shed 4 bases and J 5 bases; nucleotides not matched to a gene: 14. Germline CDR1 and CDR2: SGHNT and YYREEE (reference sequence). For the CDR3, the DNA is TGTGCCAGCAGCCCCTCTACAGCGGGAGAAACCAACGAGCAGTACTTC. It is translated as CASSPSTAGETNEQYF.

V gene TRBV10-1 combines with J gene TRBJ2-1; D not resolved. This CDR3 has 12 residues. Germline V lookup: CDR1 WNHNN, CDR2 SYGVQD (reference sequence). Trimming stripped 1 base from V and 8 bases from J, with 6 bases between. CDR3 loop: CASSEFSHEQFF. CDR3 nucleotides: TGCGCCAGCAGTGAGTTCAGTCATGAGCAGTTCTTC.

Concerning this clonotype itself: Possible read error: a much larger clone is one base away. The chain combines TRBV7-9 with TRBJ2-1, with 10 bases matching TRBD2. Per germline, CDR1 SEHNR and CDR2 FQNEAQ (reference sequence). The V and J ends lost 5 bases and 6 bases, in that order; junction bases with no gene match: 10. The CDR3 is 16 amino acids. The chain's CDR3 is CASSEDIAGGPNEQFF. Written as DNA, the CDR3 is TGTGCCAGCAGCGAGGATATAGCGGGAGGCCCCAATGAGCAGTTCTTC.